This passage covers 13 T cell receptor beta chains from one sample sequenced in a study of cytomegalovirus exposure and HLA in healthy donors. Profiled with immunoSEQ multiplex PCR; TCRdb holds only in-frame clones, not every one. This sample has some 210,000 clones; roughly 84% occur once, and the top ten carry more than 1.5%. The sequenced sample consisted of PBMCs. The receptors were gathered from a young woman in good health and CMV-seropositive.

This sequence joins TRBV28 and TRBJ2-3; 7 bases map to TRBD2. Germline V gene sequence: CDR1 MDHEN, CDR2 SYDVKM. J was trimmed by 0 bases and V by 5 bases; bases with no gene match: 5. The CDR3 consists of 15 residues. For the CDR3, the DNA is TGTGCCAGCAGTCCCGGGGGGTCTAGCACAGATACGCAGTATTTT. Protein sequence: CASSPGGSSTDTQYF.

The genes are TRBV19 and TRBJ1-2, with TRBD1 matching 7 bases. Germline CDR1 reads LNHDA; CDR2 reads SQIVND (reference sequence). Unmatched junction bases numbered 11, after V lost 5 bases and J lost 8 bases. This CDR3 contains 14 residues. CDR3 amino acids: CASSPGTAWSGYTF. CDR3 coding DNA: TGTGCCAGTAGTCCCGGGACAGCTTGGTCCGGCTACACCTTC.

The CDR3 region has the DNA TGTGCCAGCAGCTTACCCACCTTCATAGCGGGCCTTAGCACCGGGGAGCTGTTTTTT. This codes for CASSLPTFIAGLSTGELFF. The chain links TRBV7-9 to TRBJ2-2; 7 bases match TRBD2. CDR1 and CDR2 from the germline V gene are SEHNR and FQNEAQ (reference sequence). The CDR3 has 19 amino acids. Trimming cost V 2 bases and J 4 bases; bases outside gene matches: 16.

In its sample, this clone was seen a few times. This rearrangement joins TRBV6-6 to TRBJ1-1; D gene ambiguous. The CDR3 runs 13 residues. Between the trimmed V and J ends, which lost 11 bases and 0 bases, there was a span of 13 bases. Germline V gene lookup returns CDR1 MNHNY and CDR2 SVGAGI (reference sequence). In DNA, the CDR3 is TGTGCCTGCACCGACTTTCTGAACACTGAAGCTTTCTTT. Translating gives CACTDFLNTEAFF.

This clone was seen only a few times. This chain joins TRBV19 and TRBJ2-7; TRBD2 might be the D (5 bases). Trimming cost V 5 bases and J 3 bases, with 11 bases left between them. Germline V CDR1 and CDR2: LNHDA, SQIVND (reference sequence). This CDR3 has 13 residues. CDR3: CASSGGLNYEQYF. CDR3 in DNA: TGTGCCAGTAGTGGCGGACTGAACTACGAGCAGTACTTC.

About this clone: This same CDR3 is encoded by further DNA sequences in the sample. The chain joins TRBV7-8 to TRBJ2-7; 16 positions agree with TRBD2. V lost 5 bases to trimming and J lost 3 bases; unmatched junction nucleotides: 7. Germline lookup yields CDR1 SGHVS and CDR2 FQNEAQ. The CDR3 totals 17 residues. This CDR3 reads CASSVGLAGGPLYEQYF. The CDR3 DNA reads as TGTGCCAGCAGCGTGGGACTAGCGGGAGGGCCACTCTACGAGCAGTACTTC.

The chain employs TRBV19 and TRBJ1-1, with D perhaps TRBD1 (6 bases). Per germline, CDR1 LNHDA and CDR2 SQIVND (reference sequence). This CDR3 is built from 14 residues. Trimming removed 5 bases from V and 3 bases from J, with 13 bases in between. CDR3 sequence: CASSSGRGDTEAFF. DNA for the CDR3: TGTGCCAGTAGTTCGGGCAGGGGCGACACTGAAGCTTTCTTT.

V gene TRBV10-1 combines with J gene TRBJ2-1, with TRBD2 identical over 14 bases. From germline, CDR1 is WNHNN and CDR2 SYGVQD (reference sequence). Trimming cost V 0 bases and J 5 bases; bases outside gene matches: 6. The CDR3 contains 18 residues. CDR3 loop: CASSESGLAGVINNEQFF. CDR3 nucleotide sequence: TGCGCCAGCAGTGAGTCGGGACTAGCGGGAGTAATCAACAATGAGCAGTTCTTC.

This clone was seen only once. This sequence joins TRBV27 and TRBJ1-1; D gene unclear. Trimming shortened V by 6 bases and J by 0 bases, and 17 bases separated the two germline ends. This CDR3 spans 16 amino acids. Germline loops: CDR1 MNHEY, CDR2 SMNVEV (reference sequence). CDR3 sequence (DNA): TGTGCCAGCAGGGTTCTAGGCCCTCTCATGAACACTGAAGCTTTCTTT. It codes for CASRVLGPLMNTEAFF.

The genes are TRBV7-2 and TRBJ1-1; D is ambiguous. Trimming took 5 bases from V and 5 from J, leaving 21 bases between them. CDR1 and CDR2 (germline): SGHTA, FQGNSA. The CDR3 consists of 16 residues. Here the CDR3 DNA reads TGTGCCAGCAGCCCCGGGCCTCGCGGGGTTGAAACTGAAGCTTTCTTT. This codes for CASSPGPRGVETEAFF.

The chain joins TRBV27 to TRBJ2-1; 10 bases are a match to TRBD2. This CDR3 contains 14 residues. Looked up from germline, CDR1 is MNHEY and CDR2 is SMNVEV (reference sequence). Trimming at V came to 3 bases and at J to 8 bases, leaving 4 bases not matched to a gene. CDR3 region: CASSLSLAGDEQFF. The CDR3 region has the DNA TGTGCCAGCAGTTTGAGCCTAGCGGGAGATGAGCAGTTCTTC.

This rearrangement joins TRBV19 to TRBJ2-2, with 14 bases lining up with TRBD2. The CDR3 consists of 17 residues. Germline CDR1 LNHDA, CDR2 SQIVND (reference sequence). J was trimmed by 6 bases and V by 5 bases; bases with no gene match: 8. This chain's CDR3 is CASSGGLAGVIAGELFF. CDR3 sequence (DNA): TGTGCCAGTAGTGGGGGACTAGCGGGAGTAATTGCCGGGGAGCTGTTTTTT.

In this sample, this clone turned up a few times. CDR3 residues: CASSPLGLVIEQYF. CDR3 sequence (DNA): TGTGCCAGCTCACCCTTGGGACTAGTAATCGAGCAGTACTTC. The chain joins TRBV18 to TRBJ2-7; TRBD2 aligns across 8 bases. Germline trimming cut 3 bases from V and 6 bases from J; bases unmatched to any gene: 7. This CDR3 has 14 amino acids. Germline loops: CDR1 KGHSH, CDR2 LQKENI.